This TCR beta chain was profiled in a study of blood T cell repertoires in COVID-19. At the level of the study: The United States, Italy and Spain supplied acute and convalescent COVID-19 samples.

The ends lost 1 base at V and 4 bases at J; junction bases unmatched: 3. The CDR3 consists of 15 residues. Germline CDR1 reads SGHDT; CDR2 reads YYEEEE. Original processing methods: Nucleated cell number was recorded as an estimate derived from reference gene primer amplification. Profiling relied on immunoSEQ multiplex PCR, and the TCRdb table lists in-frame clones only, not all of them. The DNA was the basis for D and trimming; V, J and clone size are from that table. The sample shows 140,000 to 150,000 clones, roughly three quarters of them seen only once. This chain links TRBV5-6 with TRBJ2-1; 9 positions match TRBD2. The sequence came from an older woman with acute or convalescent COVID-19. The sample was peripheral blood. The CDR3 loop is CASSLSSGIYNEQFF. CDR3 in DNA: TGTGCCAGCAGCTTGTCTAGCGGGATTTACAATGAGCAGTTCTTC.